A selection of T cell receptor beta chains follows, all from one sample in a study of T cells in Graves' hyperthyroidism and ophthalmopathy. TCRdb analysed the multiplex PCR reads with MiXCR anew, one entry per CDR3 protein. This table holds under 350,000 distinct CDR3 sequences, less than 30% found once. Sequencing input: blood. These receptors all stem from a man between 35 and 55 years old with Graves' hyperthyroidism that later progressed to Graves' ophthalmopathy. Each CDR3 is given with its conserved first and last residue. The order of the fields is CDR3 length, J gene, clone size, V gene, D gene, CDR3 DNA, CDR3 protein. A D gene is named only where the DNA matches it firmly. Only some rows state a clone size, as once, few, many or a class for expanded clones.

cdr3_length: 13
j_call: TRBJ1-1
clone_size: many
v_call: TRBV20-1
d_call: NA
cdr3_nt: TGCAGTGCTAGAACTCAGGGCCTGTTAGGAGCTTTCTTT
cdr3_aa: CSARTQGLLGAFF

cdr3_length: 13
j_call: TRBJ2-7
clone_size: many
v_call: TRBV20-1
d_call: NA
cdr3_nt: TGCAGTGCTAGTGTCAGGGACTTCTACGAGCAGTACTTC
cdr3_aa: CSASVRDFYEQYF

cdr3_length: 11
j_call: TRBJ1-1
clone_size: many
v_call: TRBV11-3
d_call: NA
cdr3_nt: TGTGCCAGCAGCGTAACAGGGGAAGCTTTCTTT
cdr3_aa: CASSVTGEAFF

cdr3_length: 14
j_call: TRBJ2-7
clone_size: many
v_call: TRBV12-5
d_call: NA
cdr3_nt: TGTGCTAGTGAAGGTACGGGAGCCGGTTACGAGCAGTACTTC
cdr3_aa: CASEGTGAGYEQYF

cdr3_length: 14
j_call: TRBJ2-5
clone_size: many
v_call: TRBV2
d_call: TRBD1
cdr3_nt: TGTGCCAGCAGTATACGACAGGGCGCAGAGACCCAGTACTTC
cdr3_aa: CASSIRQGAETQYF

cdr3_length: 15
j_call: TRBJ2-7
clone_size: few
v_call: TRBV6-5
d_call: NA
cdr3_nt: TGTGCCAGCAGTTACTCGAGTTCAGGGCCCTACGAGCAGTACTTC
cdr3_aa: CASSYSSSGPYEQYF

cdr3_length: 14
j_call: TRBJ2-7
clone_size: many
v_call: TRBV11-1
d_call: TRBD2
cdr3_nt: TGTGCCAGCAGCTTCGAAAGCGGGAGGCTCGAGCAGTACTTC
cdr3_aa: CASSFESGRLEQYF

cdr3_length: 14
j_call: TRBJ2-7
clone_size: NA
v_call: TRBV6-1
d_call: NA
cdr3_nt: TGTGCCAGCAGTGGAGCGGGTCATTATATCGAGCAGTACTTC
cdr3_aa: CASSGAGHYIEQYF

cdr3_length: 16
j_call: TRBJ2-1
clone_size: many
v_call: TRBV20-1
d_call: NA
cdr3_nt: TGCAGTGCTAGGTCGCTTCCCGTTAGCTCCTACAATGAGCAGTTCTTC
cdr3_aa: CSARSLPVSSYNEQFF

cdr3_length: 14
j_call: TRBJ1-1
clone_size: NA
v_call: TRBV7-2
d_call: NA
cdr3_nt: TGTGCCAGCAAAGGCGGGACTTGGAACACTGAAGCTTTCTTT
cdr3_aa: CASKGGTWNTEAFF

cdr3_length: 15
j_call: TRBJ2-5
clone_size: many
v_call: TRBV6-5
d_call: NA
cdr3_nt: TGTGCCAGCAGTTACTCGAGGGTCGGCTTAAGGACCCAGTACTTC
cdr3_aa: CASSYSRVGLRTQYF

cdr3_length: 15
j_call: TRBJ1-2
clone_size: NA
v_call: TRBV7-9
d_call: TRBD1
cdr3_nt: TGTGCCAGCAGCCTCGACAGGGGGGAAAACTATGGCTACACCTTC
cdr3_aa: CASSLDRGENYGYTF

cdr3_length: 14
j_call: TRBJ2-7
clone_size: many
v_call: TRBV12-3/TRBV12-4
d_call: NA
cdr3_nt: TGTGCCAGCAGCCCACAGGTTCTTACCTACGAGCAGTACTTC
cdr3_aa: CASSPQVLTYEQYF

cdr3_length: 14
j_call: TRBJ2-7
clone_size: many
v_call: TRBV6-5
d_call: NA
cdr3_nt: TGTGCCAGCAGTTACTCCAGGGGCGGCTACGAGCAGTACTTC
cdr3_aa: CASSYSRGGYEQYF

cdr3_length: 17
j_call: TRBJ1-5
clone_size: NA
v_call: TRBV4-1
d_call: NA
cdr3_nt: TGCGCCAGCAGCCGAACTGTGGAAGTAATAAGCAATCAGCCCCAGCATTTT
cdr3_aa: CASSRTVEVISNQPQHF

cdr3_length: 15
j_call: TRBJ2-2
clone_size: many
v_call: TRBV12-3/TRBV12-4
d_call: NA
cdr3_nt: TGTGCCAGCAGTCCCCGGACGGAGCGACCCGGGGAGCTGTTTTTT
cdr3_aa: CASSPRTERPGELFF

cdr3_length: 14
j_call: TRBJ2-7
clone_size: once
v_call: TRBV24-1
d_call: TRBD1
cdr3_nt: TGTGCCACCAGTGGTTCCGGGACAGGGTACGAGCAGTACTTC
cdr3_aa: CATSGSGTGYEQYF

cdr3_length: 14
j_call: TRBJ1-2
clone_size: many
v_call: TRBV9
d_call: TRBD1
cdr3_nt: TGTGCCAGCAGCGCCCGGGACAGGGGATTTGGCTACACCTTC
cdr3_aa: CASSARDRGFGYTF

cdr3_length: 13
j_call: TRBJ1-1
clone_size: few
v_call: TRBV12-3/TRBV12-4
d_call: NA
cdr3_nt: TGTGCCAGCAGAACGGGGAGGGACACTGAAGCTTTCTTT
cdr3_aa: CASRTGRDTEAFF

cdr3_length: 15
j_call: TRBJ1-5
clone_size: NA
v_call: TRBV27
d_call: NA
cdr3_nt: TGTGCCAGCAGCCACAGATACGATAGCAATCAGCCCCAGCATTTT
cdr3_aa: CASSHRYDSNQPQHF

cdr3_length: 14
j_call: TRBJ1-1
clone_size: many
v_call: TRBV19
d_call: NA
cdr3_nt: TGTGCCAGTAGTATATTCGGGGAGTCTTCTGAAGCTTTCTTT
cdr3_aa: CASSIFGESSEAFF

cdr3_length: 18
j_call: TRBJ2-6
clone_size: many
v_call: TRBV3-1
d_call: TRBD1
cdr3_nt: TGTGCCAGCCCTAGGGACAGCATACTTAGCTCTGGGGCCAACGTCCTGACTTTC
cdr3_aa: CASPRDSILSSGANVLTF

cdr3_length: 13
j_call: TRBJ2-7
clone_size: NA
v_call: TRBV7-2
d_call: NA
cdr3_nt: TGTGCCAGCAGCTTAGACATGAAGTACGAGCAGTACTTC
cdr3_aa: CASSLDMKYEQYF

cdr3_length: 14
j_call: TRBJ1-1
clone_size: NA
v_call: TRBV28
d_call: TRBD1
cdr3_nt: TGTGCCAGCATCGTGGGACAGGGTTACACTGAAGCTTTCTTT
cdr3_aa: CASIVGQGYTEAFF

cdr3_length: 17
j_call: TRBJ2-2
clone_size: many
v_call: TRBV6-5
d_call: NA
cdr3_nt: TGTGCCAGCAGTTACGTCTGGGGAGTGCGGAACACCGGGGAGCTGTTTTTT
cdr3_aa: CASSYVWGVRNTGELFF

cdr3_length: 13
j_call: TRBJ2-2
clone_size: NA
v_call: TRBV20-1
d_call: NA
cdr3_nt: TGCAGTGCTAGAGATATCCTAGCCGGGGAGCTGTTTTTT
cdr3_aa: CSARDILAGELFF

cdr3_length: 13
j_call: TRBJ2-4
clone_size: NA
v_call: TRBV28
d_call: NA
cdr3_nt: TGTGCCAGCAGAGAGACAGCCAAAAACATTCAGTACTTC
cdr3_aa: CASRETAKNIQYF

cdr3_length: 19
j_call: TRBJ2-2
clone_size: many
v_call: TRBV7-8
d_call: TRBD2
cdr3_nt: TGTGCCAGCAGCTTAGGGGAGCGGACTAGCGGGCCGAACACCGGGGAGCTGTTTTTT
cdr3_aa: CASSLGERTSGPNTGELFF